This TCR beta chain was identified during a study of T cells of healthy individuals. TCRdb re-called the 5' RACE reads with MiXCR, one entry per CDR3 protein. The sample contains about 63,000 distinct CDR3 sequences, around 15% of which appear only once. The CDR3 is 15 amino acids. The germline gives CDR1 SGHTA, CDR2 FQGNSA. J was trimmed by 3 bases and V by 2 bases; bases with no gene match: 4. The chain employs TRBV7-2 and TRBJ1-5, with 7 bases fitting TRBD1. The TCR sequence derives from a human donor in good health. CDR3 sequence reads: CASSLLGQFNQPQHF. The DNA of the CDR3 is TGTGCCAGCAGCTTACTGGGACAGTTCAATCAGCCCCAGCATTTT.